The rows below give T cell receptor beta chains drawn from one sample of a study of CD8+ T cells in alopecia areata. Libraries were prepared by immunoSEQ multiplex PCR; TCRdb keeps only in-frame clonotypes and omits some of them. The sample yields about 210,000 clones, around two fifths seen once. The source material was CD4+ T cells sorted from blood, sampled at roughly week 38, from a patient treated with tofacitinib. The receptors shown here come from a human donor with alopecia areata. CDR3s include the opening cysteine and the closing phenylalanine or tryptophan. D genes are given only for firm matches. Clone size is given for some rows only: seen once, a few or many times, or a class if the clone is expanded.

>.|.|TRBV23-1|TRBJ1-2
TGCGCCAGCAGTCAATCGGGGGGCTACACCTTC
CASSQSGGYTF
>.|.|TRBV19|TRBJ2-5
TGTGCCAGTAGTCCCAGGGAGAGACGGGAGACCCAGTACTTC
CASSPRERRETQYF
>.|.|TRBV11-2|TRBJ2-6
TGTGCCAGCAGCTACCGAGAACGCTCCCCTGGGGCCAACGTCCTGACTTTC
CASSYRERSPGANVLTF
>.|.|TRBV29-1|TRBJ1-2
TGCAGCGTTGAGGATGGCTACACCTTC
CSVEDGYTF
>.|.|TRBV29-1|TRBJ1-1
TGCAGCGTTGAAGGGGCAGAATGGGGAGCTTTCTTT
CSVEGAEWGAFF
>few|.|TRBV7-8|TRBJ2-1
TGTGCCAGCAGCTTAGCGCGTAACTCCAATGAGCAGTTCTTC
CASSLARNSNEQFF
>few|TRBD1|TRBV5-4|TRBJ1-4
TGTGCCAGCAGCTTGGATGGGCAGGGGGCGGGCGAAAAACTGTTTTTT
CASSLDGQGAGEKLFF
>.|.|TRBV28|TRBJ2-1
TGTGCCAGCACCCCAGTAGGGTCGAAAGCCTACAATGAGCAGTTCTTC
CASTPVGSKAYNEQFF
>.|TRBD1|TRBV6-1|TRBJ1-2
TGTGCCAGCAGTGAATATGACAGGGGAAACTATGGCTACACCTTC
CASSEYDRGNYGYTF
>few|.|TRBV7-2|TRBJ2-7
TGTGCCAGCAGCCCACAGGGACTCTCCTACGAGCAGTACTTC
CASSPQGLSYEQYF
>.|.|TRBV4-2|TRBJ2-3
TGTGCCAGCAGCCAAGATCGCTTGGGCACAGATACGCAGTATTTT
CASSQDRLGTDTQYF
>.|.|TRBV29-1|TRBJ2-7
TGCAGCGTTGCTACTAGCTACGAGCAGTACTTC
CSVATSYEQYF
>.|TRBD2|TRBV29-1|TRBJ2-7
TGCAGCGTTGTTAGCGGGAGAGGTGAGCAGTACTTC
CSVVSGRGEQYF
>.|.|TRBV18|TRBJ2-4
TGTGCCAGCTCACCACCGGCAACAGCCAAAAACATTCAGTACTTC
CASSPPATAKNIQYF
>.|.|TRBV9|TRBJ1-1
TGTGCCAGCACCTTAGGGCTTCAGAACACTGAAGCTTTCTTT
CASTLGLQNTEAFF
>.|.|TRBV6-5|TRBJ1-5
TGTGCCAGCAGTCCAGACAGAGACCGCAATCAGCCCCAGCATTTT
CASSPDRDRNQPQHF
>.|TRBD1|TRBV5-1|TRBJ1-1
TGCGCCAGCAGCAGAGGACAGGGTAACACTGAAGCTTTCTTT
CASSRGQGNTEAFF
>.|.|TRBV5-1|TRBJ2-1
TGCGCCAGCAGCCCCCAGGTTGGGTATCACAATGAGCAGTTCTTC
CASSPQVGYHNEQFF
>.|.|TRBV1|TRBJ2-7
TGCACCAGCAGCCAAGATGTGCAGGGTGGGTACTTC
CTSSQDVQGGYF
>many|TRBD1|TRBV27|TRBJ2-7
TGTGCCAGCAGCAGGGGGTCCCGGTCGTTCAGCTACGAGCAGTACTTC
CASSRGSRSFSYEQYF
>few|TRBD2|TRBV11-2|TRBJ2-3
TGTGCCAGCAGCTTAAATAGCGGGAGGGCAGATACGCAGTATTTT
CASSLNSGRADTQYF
>once|.|TRBV6-5|TRBJ2-2
TGTGCCAGCACCCCCTTGACAGTTCCCGGGGAGCTGTTTTTT
CASTPLTVPGELFF
>few|.|TRBV29-1|TRBJ1-2
TGCAGCGTTTCAGGGTACGATAACTATGGCTACACCTTC
CSVSGYDNYGYTF
>few|.|TRBV7-3|TRBJ2-1
TGTGCCAGCAGCTTAGGGGGCGGCACCTTCCGCAATGAGCAGTTCTTC
CASSLGGGTFRNEQFF
>few|.|TRBV29-1|TRBJ1-2
TGCAGCGCCGAGGGCACCATCTATGGCTACACCTTC
CSAEGTIYGYTF
>.|.|TRBV6-5|TRBJ1-5
TGTGCCAGCAGTGCACAGAGTCGGTTCCCCGTCTCCCAGCATTTT
CASSAQSRFPVSQHF
>.|.|TRBV19|TRBJ1-2
TGTGCCAGTAGCCTGGGGGCGTTAGAAAATGGCTACACCTTC
CASSLGALENGYTF
>few|.|TRBV29-1|TRBJ1-1
TGCAGCGTTACACCGGGACTTGTACCTGAAGCTTTCTTT
CSVTPGLVPEAFF
>few|TRBD2|TRBV11-2|TRBJ2-7
TGTGCCAGCAGCTTTCAACCGGGACTAGCGGGCTACGAGCAGTACTTC
CASSFQPGLAGYEQYF
>few|.|TRBV11-2|TRBJ2-4
TGTGCCAGCAGCCCGGGAAACATTCAGTACTTC
CASSPGNIQYF
>.|.|TRBV19|TRBJ2-7
TGTGCCAGTAGTTCAGCGGCAGCCTCCTACGAGCAGTACTTC
CASSSAAASYEQYF
>.|TRBD2|TRBV29-1|TRBJ2-5
TGCAGCGTTGAAGGACTAGCGGGAGGTATGGAGACCCAGTACTTC
CSVEGLAGGMETQYF
>few|TRBD1|TRBV5-4|TRBJ2-7
TGTGCCAGCAATTGGTCCCCGGGACAGGGAGCCGAGCAGTACTTC
CASNWSPGQGAEQYF
>.|.|TRBV5-1|TRBJ1-4
TGCGCCAGTACGGAAGCAACTAATGAAAAACTGTTTTTT
CASTEATNEKLFF
>few|.|TRBV30|TRBJ2-4
TGTGCCTGGACAGGGATAGAAAACATTCAGTACTTC
CAWTGIENIQYF
>.|.|TRBV23-1|TRBJ2-7
TGCGCCAGCAGTCAAACAAGACAGAGCTCCTACGAGCAGTACTTC
CASSQTRQSSYEQYF
>few|TRBD2|TRBV10-3|TRBJ2-5
TGTGCCATCAGTTGGGGGGGAGAAGAGACCCAGTACTTC
CAISWGGEETQYF
>few|.|TRBV12-5|TRBJ2-1
TGTGCTAGTGGTTTGTGGGGGGCCAATGAGCAGTTCTTC
CASGLWGANEQFF
>few|.|TRBV7-9|TRBJ1-4
TGTGCCAGCCTGAAGCGGGGCGATCCTAATGAAAAACTGTTTTTT
CASLKRGDPNEKLFF
>.|.|TRBV19|TRBJ2-7
TGTGCCAGTAGTATGGACATTTCCTACGAGCAGTACTTC
CASSMDISYEQYF
>.|.|TRBV20-1|TRBJ2-5
TGCAGTGCCCCGGAATGGGAGACCCAGTACTTC
CSAPEWETQYF
>.|TRBD2|TRBV6-4|TRBJ2-1
TGTGCCAGCAGACCGGGACTAGCGGGAGGTAGCAATGAGCAGTTCTTC
CASRPGLAGGSNEQFF